This T cell receptor (beta chain) was profiled in a study of T-cell reconstitution after alpha-beta-depleted transplantation in children. Study-level findings and limits: When one year had passed after transplant, most T-cell counts and diversity came from newly produced T cells.

It was with unique molecular identifiers that the TCRbeta library was prepared. TCRdb re-called the PCR reads through MiXCR, storing one row per CDR3 protein. Among over 200,000 distinct CDR3 sequences listed, roughly 8.3% were seen once. This clonotype was seen more than once but under ten times. Its antigen is currently unknown. The clonotype comes from a male patient aged 2 to 10 who had a stem cell transplant for acute myeloid leukemia, so the T cells may come from the graft donor. This sample comprised PBMCs, mostly from graft donor cells, obtained 360 days after TCRalphabeta/CD19-depleted stem cell transplant.

CDR3 sequence reads: CASSLAEGALQETQYF. CDR3 DNA sequence: TGTGCCAGCAGCTTAGCCGAGGGGGCCCTCCAAGAGACCCAGTACTTC. The V gene is TRBV7-2, the J gene TRBJ2-5, with TRBD1 identical over 7 bases. Germline loops: CDR1 SGHTA, CDR2 FQGNSA. CDR3 length: 16 amino acids. J gave up 1 base and V 0 bases, and 5 bases lay outside the gene matches.